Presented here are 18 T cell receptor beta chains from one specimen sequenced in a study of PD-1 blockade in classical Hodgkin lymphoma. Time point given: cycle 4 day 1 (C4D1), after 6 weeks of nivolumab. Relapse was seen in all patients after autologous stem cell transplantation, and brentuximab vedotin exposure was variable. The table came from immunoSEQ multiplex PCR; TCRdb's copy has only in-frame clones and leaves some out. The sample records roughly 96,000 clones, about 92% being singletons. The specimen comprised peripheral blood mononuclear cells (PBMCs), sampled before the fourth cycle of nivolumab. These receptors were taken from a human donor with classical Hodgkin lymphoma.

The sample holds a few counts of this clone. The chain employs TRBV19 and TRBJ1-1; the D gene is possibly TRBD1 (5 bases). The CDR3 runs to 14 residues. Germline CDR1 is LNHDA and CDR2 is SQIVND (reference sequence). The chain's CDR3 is CAIGLGHPNTEAFF. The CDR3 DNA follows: TGTGCGATTGGGTTAGGACACCCGAACACTGAAGCTTTCTTT.

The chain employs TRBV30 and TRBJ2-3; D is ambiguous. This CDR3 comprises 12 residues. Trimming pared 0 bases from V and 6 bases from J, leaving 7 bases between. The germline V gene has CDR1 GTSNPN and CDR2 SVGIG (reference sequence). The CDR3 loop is CAWSVKWDTQYF. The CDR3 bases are TGTGCCTGGAGTGTAAAATGGGATACGCAGTATTTT. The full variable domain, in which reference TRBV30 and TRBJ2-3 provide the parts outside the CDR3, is SQTIHQWPATLVQPVGSPLSLECTVEGTSNPNLYWYRQAAGRGLQLLFYSVGIGQISSEVPQNLSASRPQDRQFILSSKKLLLSDSGFYLCAWSVKWDTQYFGPGTRLTVL.

CDR3 DNA sequence: TGTGCCTGGAGAGATATATCCGGGACAGGGGCCCTCTTGGAGTACTTC. Amino acids: CAWRDISGTGALLEYF. The chain recombines TRBV30 with TRBJ2-7; TRBD1 matches 10 bases. Germline assignment: CDR1 GTSNPN and CDR2 SVGIG (reference sequence). CDR3 length equals 16 residues. Trimming took 3 bases from V and 11 from J; bases not matched to a gene: 19.

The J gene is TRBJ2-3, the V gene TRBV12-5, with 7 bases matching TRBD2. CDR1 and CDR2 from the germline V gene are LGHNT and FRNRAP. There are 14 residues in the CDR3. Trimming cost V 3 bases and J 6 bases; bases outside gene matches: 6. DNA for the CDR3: TGTGCTAGTGGTTTCGAGAGCGGGACGGATACGCAGTATTTT. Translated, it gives CASGFESGTDTQYF.

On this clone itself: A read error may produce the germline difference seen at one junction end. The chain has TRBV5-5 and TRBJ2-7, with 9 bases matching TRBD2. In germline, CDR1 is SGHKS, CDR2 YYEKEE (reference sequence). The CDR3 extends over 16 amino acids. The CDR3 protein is CAGSLGGAAGGPQEDF. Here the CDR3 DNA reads TGTGCCGGCAGCTTGGGCGGGGCCGCGGGAGGGCCTCAAGAGGACTTC.

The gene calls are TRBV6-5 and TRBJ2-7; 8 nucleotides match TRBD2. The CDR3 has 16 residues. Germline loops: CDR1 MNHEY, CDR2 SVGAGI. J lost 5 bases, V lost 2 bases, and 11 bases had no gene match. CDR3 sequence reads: CASSYLPRTSLHEQYF. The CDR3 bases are TGTGCCAGCAGTTACCTCCCCCGGACTAGCCTCCACGAGCAGTACTTC.

The DNA for the CDR3 is TGTGCCAGCCGAGACGTACTGGGGGGAAGCACTGAAGCTTTCTTT. This encodes CASRDVLGGSTEAFF. V usage is TRBV21-1 and J usage is TRBJ1-1. TRBV21-1 is a pseudogene locus. This CDR3 spans 15 amino acids.

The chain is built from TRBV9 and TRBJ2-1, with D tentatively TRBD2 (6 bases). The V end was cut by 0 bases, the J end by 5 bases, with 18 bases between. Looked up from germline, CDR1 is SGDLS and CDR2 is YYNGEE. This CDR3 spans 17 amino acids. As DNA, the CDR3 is TGTGCCAGCAGCGTAGTGGGAGCAGCGGGTGGGAACAATGAGCAGTTCTTC. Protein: CASSVVGAAGGNNEQFF.

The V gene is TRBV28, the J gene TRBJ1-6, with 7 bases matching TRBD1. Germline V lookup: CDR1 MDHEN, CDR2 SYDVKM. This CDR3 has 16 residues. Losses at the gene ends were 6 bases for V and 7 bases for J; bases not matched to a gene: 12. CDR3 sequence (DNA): TGTGCCAGCAGACAAACAGGGGATCGGCAAAATTCACCCCTCCACTTT. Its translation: CASRQTGDRQNSPLHF.

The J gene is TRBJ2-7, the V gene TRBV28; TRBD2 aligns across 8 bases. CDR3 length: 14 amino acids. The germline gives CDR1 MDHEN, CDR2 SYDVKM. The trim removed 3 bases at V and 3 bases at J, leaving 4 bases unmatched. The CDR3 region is CASSFHGTSYEQYF. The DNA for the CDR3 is TGTGCCAGCAGTTTCCATGGGACTAGCTACGAGCAGTACTTC.

CDR3 loop: CASGSGGETQYF. For the CDR3, the DNA is TGTGCCAGCGGGTCAGGGGGAGAGACCCAGTACTTC. The V and J genes are TRBV14 and TRBJ2-5; 7 bases are shared with TRBD1. Germline V gene sequence: CDR1 SGHDN, CDR2 FVKESK. This CDR3 is built from 12 residues. Losses at the gene ends were 8 bases for V and 4 bases for J; bases not matched to a gene: 4.

The CDR3 region has the DNA TGTGCCAGCAGCCCACAACTAGCGGCGACATGGACCCAGTACTTC. This translates into CASSPQLAATWTQYF. V and J are TRBV14 and TRBJ2-5, with 8 positions matching TRBD2. CDR1 SGHDN and CDR2 FVKESK come from the germline V gene. V was clipped by 4 bases and J by 7 bases; unmatched bases: 11. This CDR3 region has 15 residues.

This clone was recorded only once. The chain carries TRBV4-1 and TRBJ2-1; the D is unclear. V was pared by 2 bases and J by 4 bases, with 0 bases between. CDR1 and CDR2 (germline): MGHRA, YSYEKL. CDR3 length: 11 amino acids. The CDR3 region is CASSQYNEQFF. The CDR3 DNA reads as TGCGCCAGCAGCCAATACAATGAGCAGTTCTTC.

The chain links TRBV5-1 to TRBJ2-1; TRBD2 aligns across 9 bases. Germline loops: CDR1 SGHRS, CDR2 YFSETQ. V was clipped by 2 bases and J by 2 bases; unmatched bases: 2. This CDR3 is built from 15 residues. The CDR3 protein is CASSFGGRAYNEQFF. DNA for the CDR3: TGCGCCAGCAGCTTCGGCGGGAGGGCCTACAATGAGCAGTTCTTC. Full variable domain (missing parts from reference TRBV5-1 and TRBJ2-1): KAGVTQTPRYLIKTRGQQVTLSCSPISGHRSVSWYQQTPGQGLQFLFEYFSETQRNKGNFPGRFSGRQFSNSRSEMNVSTLELGDSALYLCASSFGGRAYNEQFFGPGTRLTVL.

The CDR3, as DNA: TGTGCCTGGAGTAGGGGACTAGCGGTGCCCGAGCAGTACTTC. Its translation is CAWSRGLAVPEQYF. This chain links TRBV30 with TRBJ2-7; 11 bases fit TRBD2. The CDR3 totals 14 residues. Germline-derived CDR1 and CDR2 are GTSNPN and SVGIG (reference sequence). Trimming took 2 bases from V and 6 from J; bases not matched to a gene: 6.

CDR3 nucleotide sequence: TGTGCCAGTAGTCCCCGACCCTCGTGGAGCAATCAGCCCCAGCATTTT. Translating gives CASSPRPSWSNQPQHF. The chain employs TRBV19 and TRBJ1-5; D remains ambiguous. CDR1 LNHDA and CDR2 SQIVND come from the germline V gene (reference sequence). The CDR3 is 16 amino acids. Trimming stripped 5 bases from V and 1 base from J, with 15 bases between.

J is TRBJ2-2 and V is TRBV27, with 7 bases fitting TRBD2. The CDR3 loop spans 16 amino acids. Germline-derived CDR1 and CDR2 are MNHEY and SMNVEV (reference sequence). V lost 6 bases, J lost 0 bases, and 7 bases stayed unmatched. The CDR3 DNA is TGTGCCAGCAGCTACACTAGCGTAGCGAACACCGGGGAGCTGTTTTTT. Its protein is CASSYTSVANTGELFF.

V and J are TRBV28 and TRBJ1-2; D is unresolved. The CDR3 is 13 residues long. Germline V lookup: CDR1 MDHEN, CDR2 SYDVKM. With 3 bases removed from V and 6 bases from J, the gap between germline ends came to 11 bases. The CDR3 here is CASSFGGRDGYTF. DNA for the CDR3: TGTGCCAGCAGTTTTGGCGGCAGAGATGGCTACACCTTC.